This is a list of T cell receptor beta chains from one sample in a study of T cell responses to AZD1222 COVID-19 vaccine. Some clones are missing from TCRdb's copy, which holds only in-frame ones; the method was immunoSEQ multiplex PCR. The sample has about 81,000 clones; more than 85% are singletons. This sample comprised peripheral blood, obtained 28 days after the second AZD1222 dose. These receptors came from an adult who received the AZD1222 COVID-19 vaccine. The conserved cysteine and the conserved F or W are not part of the CDR3 here. The order of the fields is V gene, J gene, CDR3 protein.

TRBV7-2,TRBJ1-6,ASTDRGDSPLH
TRBV7-9,TRBJ2-1,ASSSRDRVHNEQF
TRBV10-3,TRBJ1-1,AISDGTVNTEAF
TRBV5-4,TRBJ2-2,ASSLNRGAGELF
TRBV11-2,TRBJ2-7,ASSLASWRYEQY
TRBV5-1,TRBJ1-4,ASSLGGLGPDPTNEKLF
TRBV29-1,TRBJ2-5,SVARDRGRETQY
TRBV30,TRBJ1-5,AWSVRDPRNQPQH
TRBV27,TRBJ2-7,ASSYGGGPGYEQY
TRBV30,TRBJ1-4,AWSTGTGEKLF
TRBV5-1,TRBJ1-1,ASSLGQRPEAF
TRBV28,TRBJ2-1,ASGGRYNEQF
TRBV24-1,TRBJ2-1,ATSQAYNNEQF
TRBV6-5,TRBJ2-1,ASSRQGGNEQF
TRBV6-2/TRBV6-3,TRBJ2-1,ASSTSGGYNEQF
TRBV10-2,TRBJ1-6,ASSLDRNSYNSPLH
TRBV2,TRBJ2-7,ASTLRSLYEQY
TRBV9,TRBJ1-1,ASSVETGTQAF
TRBV12-3/TRBV12-4,TRBJ2-1,ASGDFYNEQF
TRBV9,TRBJ1-1,ASSGGDWEGTEAF
TRBV6-2/TRBV6-3,TRBJ1-5,ASSYDGGWNQPQH
TRBV7-2,TRBJ2-7,ASSSGLANYEQY
TRBV3-1/TRBV3-2,TRBJ2-3,ASSPLAGADTQY
TRBV6-5,TRBJ1-6,ASSQGAFNSPLH
TRBV18,TRBJ1-5,ASSRTEGGQPQH
TRBV2,TRBJ2-3,ARGVDDTQY
TRBV27,TRBJ1-2,ASSFSGALYGYT
TRBV5-1,TRBJ1-2,ASSLGQNYGYT
TRBV7-9,TRBJ2-3,ASSILAGGPGDTQY
TRBV12-3/TRBV12-4,TRBJ2-1,ATQREAGNEQF
TRBV5-4,TRBJ2-7,ASSLVMGTTPYEQY